The next 20 T cell receptor beta chains were all read from a single sample in a study of T-cell reconstitution after alpha-beta-depleted transplantation in children. Unique molecular identifiers were incorporated into the prepared TCRbeta library. Using its own MiXCR run on the PCR reads, TCRdb lists one record per CDR3 protein. The table records 600,000 to 700,000 distinct CDR3 sequences, approximately 15% of them present only once. The sample consisted of PBMCs from the stem cell graft donor, taken from the stem cell graft. These receptors all come from a human donor who donated a stem cell graft to a child with acute myeloid leukemia.

Note on this clonotype: This may arise from a read error, as a much more abundant clone is one base away. The chain joins TRBV7-6 to TRBJ1-1, with a tentative D call TRBD1 (5 bases). Germline V gene lookup returns CDR1 SGHVS and CDR2 FNYEAQ. The CDR3 is made up of 14 amino acids. CDR3 in DNA: TGTGCCAGCAGCTTAGCGGCCTTGGGGACTGCAGCTTTCTTT. It specifies CASSLAALGTAAFF.

This clonotype was seen repeatedly, ten times or more. The genes are TRBV15 and TRBJ2-7; TRBD1 agrees at 10 bases. Trimming took 1 base from V and 6 from J; bases not matched to a gene: 9. This CDR3 is built from 16 residues. Germline V gene sequence: CDR1 LNHNV, CDR2 YYDKDF (reference sequence). The CDR3: CATSRGGGRDRGEQYV. The CDR3 bases are TGTGCCACCAGCAGAGGAGGGGGTCGGGACAGGGGCGAGCAGTACGTC.

This clonotype was counted a few times. The chain is built from TRBV4-3 and TRBJ2-5; 12 bases line up with TRBD2. CDR3 length: 15 residues. Germline CDR1 LGHNA, CDR2 YSLEER. Trimming cost V 1 base and J 4 bases; bases outside gene matches: 1. The CDR3 nucleotides are TGCGCCAGCAGCCAAGGACTAGCGGGGGCAGAGACCCAGTACTTC. Its translation is CASSQGLAGAETQYF.

The CDR3 region has the DNA TGTGCCAGCAGCGGAATGCGATGGGCCGGGCACACTGAAGCTTTCTTT. Translating it yields CASSGMRWAGHTEAFF. The chain recombines TRBV11-2 with TRBJ1-1; no reliable D call. Germline V gene sequence: CDR1 SGHAT, CDR2 FQNNGV. Deletions cut 5 bases from V and 3 bases from J, with 19 bases between. The CDR3 is 16 amino acids.

This clonotype was seen repeatedly, ten times or more. The chain uses TRBV5-1 and TRBJ1-6, with D hard to call. Germline CDR1 reads SGHRS; CDR2 reads YFSETQ. The V gene lost 4 bases and the J gene lost 5 bases, with 13 bases spanning the gap. The CDR3 is 15 amino acids. The CDR3 region has the DNA TGCGCCAGCAGCAAGACCCGTATTGATAATTCACCCCTCCACTTT. Its translation: CASSKTRIDNSPLHF.

The rearrangement links TRBV20-1 to TRBJ1-1; D uncertain. Germline V gene data show CDR1 as DFQATT and CDR2 as SNEGSKA (reference sequence). Trimming pared 5 bases from V and 0 bases from J, leaving 13 bases between. The CDR3 extends over 14 amino acids. The CDR3 loop reads CSARIGRMNTEAFF. The CDR3 DNA reads as TGCAGTGCTCGGATTGGGCGTATGAACACTGAAGCTTTCTTT.

This clonotype was seen ten or more times. The rearrangement links TRBV10-3 to TRBJ1-1; D is perhaps TRBD1 (6 bases). Trimming shortened V by 3 bases and J by 1 base, and 9 bases separated the two germline ends. There are 14 residues in the CDR3. Germline V gene data show CDR1 as ENHRY and CDR2 as SYGVKD. CDR3 sequence reads: CAISELGGNTEAFF. The CDR3 DNA reads TGTGCCATCAGTGAATTAGGGGGGAACACTGAAGCTTTCTTT.

The chain uses TRBV6-5 and TRBJ2-5; D may be TRBD2 (6 bases). Germline-derived CDR1 and CDR2 are MNHEY and SVGAGI. V was clipped by 4 bases and J by 2 bases, with 11 bases between them. The CDR3 runs to 14 residues. CDR3 amino acids: CASSSRDLQETQYF. The DNA of the CDR3 is TGTGCCAGCAGTTCCCGGGACTTACAAGAGACCCAGTACTTC.

This clonotype was seen only a few times. This sequence joins TRBV20-1 and TRBJ2-1, with 8 nucleotides matching TRBD1. Looked up from germline, CDR1 is DFQATT and CDR2 is SNEGSKA (reference sequence). The ends lost 1 base at V and 5 bases at J; junction bases unmatched: 7. CDR3 size: 15 residues. This CDR3 is CSARAGTGANNEQFF. The DNA of the CDR3 is TGCAGTGCTAGAGCCGGGACAGGCGCTAACAATGAGCAGTTCTTC.

V usage is TRBV28 and J usage is TRBJ2-7; the D is unclear. Germline CDR1 and CDR2: MDHEN and SYDVKM. The CDR3 runs to 12 residues. V lost 6 bases, J lost 3 bases, and 9 bases lay in between. This CDR3 reads CASSHLHYEQYV. For the CDR3, the DNA is TGTGCCAGCAGCCACCTCCACTACGAGCAGTACGTC.

This clonotype has only one observation. This may stem from a read error, because a much larger clone lies one nucleotide away. The chain combines TRBV7-2 with TRBJ1-1, with a tentative D call TRBD1 (6 bases). Per the germline V gene, CDR1 is SGHTA and CDR2 is FQGNSA. V was shortened by 4 bases and J by 1 base, with 13 bases between the two germline ends. This CDR3 has 15 amino acids. The CDR3: CASSSQGNTNTEAFF. The CDR3 DNA is TGTGCCAGCAGCTCGCAGGGGAACACGAACACTGAAGCTTTCTTT.

This clonotype was seen many times. The chain carries TRBV29-1 and TRBJ2-3, with D maybe TRBD2 (6 bases). V lost 6 bases and J 5 bases, leaving 18 bases between the germline ends. CDR1 SQVTM and CDR2 ANQGSEA come from the germline V gene. The CDR3 extends over 14 amino acids. This chain's CDR3 is CSVSGGTRGDTQYF. CDR3 bases: TGCAGCGTGTCTGGGGGGACCCGAGGAGATACGCAGTATTTT.

This clonotype has only a few counts. The chain couples TRBV5-1 to TRBJ1-3; TRBD1 matches 7 bases. Per germline, CDR1 SGHRS and CDR2 YFSETQ. The CDR3 spans 16 residues. Trimming removed 4 bases from V and 0 bases from J; junction bases left unmatched: 7. CDR3 in DNA: TGCGCCAGCAGCCGCACCGGGACAGACTCTGGAAACACCATATATTTT. This gives the protein CASSRTGTDSGNTIYF.

This clonotype was seen just once. A read error may be the cause here, since a much bigger clone is one base away. This chain joins TRBV29-1 and TRBJ2-5, with 7 bases matching TRBD1. CDR3 size: 14 residues. Looked up from germline, CDR1 is SQVTM and CDR2 is ANQGSEA. This CDR3 is CSVLYGTEKETEYF. In DNA form, the CDR3 reads TGCAGCGTTCTGTACGGGACAGAAAAAGAGACCGAGTACTTC.

The chain carries TRBV5-5 and TRBJ2-2; the D gene is possibly TRBD1 (5 bases). The germline CDR1 and CDR2 sequences are SGHKS and YYEKEE (reference sequence). The V end was cut by 2 bases, the J end by 2 bases, with 10 bases between. The CDR3 spans 15 residues. The CDR3 sequence is CASSFSGSNTGELFF. DNA of the CDR3: TGTGCCAGCAGCTTCTCAGGGTCCAACACCGGGGAGCTGTTTTTT.

CDR3 residues: CASSSGGRETTEAFF. DNA of the CDR3: TGCGCCAGCAGCTCCGGGGGCAGGGAGACCACTGAAGCTTTCTTT. V is TRBV5-1 and J is TRBJ1-1; possibly TRBD1 for D (6 bases). The CDR3 has 15 residues. Germline V gene sequence: CDR1 SGHRS, CDR2 YFSETQ. V was shortened by 3 bases and J by 4 bases, with 16 bases between the two germline ends. Based on the CDR3 plus reference TRBV5-1 and TRBJ1-1, the full variable domain is KAGVTQTPRYLIKTRGQQVTLSCSPISGHRSVSWYQQTPGQGLQFLFEYFSETQRNKGNFPGRFSGRQFSNSRSEMNVSTLELGDSALYLCASSSGGRETTEAFFGQGTRLTVV.

This clonotype showed up many times. V usage is TRBV20-1 and J usage is TRBJ1-2; possibly TRBD1 for D (6 bases). The CDR3 loop spans 16 amino acids. In germline, CDR1 is DFQATT, CDR2 SNEGSKA (reference sequence). The CDR3 reads CSAASRVSGALNGYTF. CDR3 coding DNA: TGCAGCGCCGCGAGTAGGGTTTCAGGGGCCCTCAATGGCTACACCTTC.

Points on this clonotype: A junction end diverges from the germline sequence, so it may reflect a read error. V is TRBV10-3 and J is TRBJ2-1; no clear D. The germline CDR1 and CDR2 sequences are ENHRY and SYGVKD. CDR3 length equals 11 residues. CDR3 DNA sequence: TGTGCCGTCAGTGGCTACAATGAGCAGTTCTTC. This encodes CAVSGYNEQFF.

V and J are TRBV7-2 and TRBJ1-5, with 7 bases lining up with TRBD1. The V gene's germline CDR1 is SGHTA and CDR2 FQGNSA. CDR3 length equals 13 residues. Losses at the gene ends were 7 bases for V and 1 base for J; bases not matched to a gene: 1. The CDR3 loop reads CASNRGSNQPQHF. In DNA, the CDR3 is TGTGCCAGCAACAGGGGAAGCAATCAGCCCCAGCATTTT.

This clonotype came up many times. The V and J genes are TRBV5-1 and TRBJ2-7; no clear D gene. The CDR3 sequence is 13 residues long. The germline V gene has CDR1 SGHRS and CDR2 YFSETQ. Trimming took 1 base from V and 2 from J, leaving 7 bases between them. CDR3 bases: TGCGCCAGCAGCTTGAGTCCGGCCTACGAGCAGTACGTC. It specifies CASSLSPAYEQYV.